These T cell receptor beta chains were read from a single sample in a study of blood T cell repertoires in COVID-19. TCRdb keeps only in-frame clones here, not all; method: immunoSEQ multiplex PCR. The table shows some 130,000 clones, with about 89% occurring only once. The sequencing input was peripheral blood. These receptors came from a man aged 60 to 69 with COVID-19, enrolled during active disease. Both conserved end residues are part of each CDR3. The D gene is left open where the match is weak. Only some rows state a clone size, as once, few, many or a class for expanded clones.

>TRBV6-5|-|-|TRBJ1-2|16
CASSYSILGGSYGYTF
TGTGCCAGCAGTTACTCTATCCTCGGGGGGTCCTATGGCTACACCTTC
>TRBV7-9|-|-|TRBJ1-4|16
CASSLGQGVGDEKLFF
TGTGCCAGCAGCTTAGGCCAAGGGGTTGGAGATGAAAAACTGTTTTTT
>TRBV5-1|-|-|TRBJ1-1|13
CASSLSRNTEAFF
TGCGCCAGCAGCTTGTCCAGAAACACTGAAGCTTTCTTT
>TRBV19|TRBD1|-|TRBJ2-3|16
CASSPRQGRTADTQYF
TGTGCCAGTAGTCCTCGACAGGGGAGAACTGCAGATACGCAGTATTTT
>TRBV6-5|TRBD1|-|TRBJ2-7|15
CASSYSDRGDYEQYF
TGTGCCAGCAGTTACTCCGACAGGGGGGACTACGAGCAGTACTTC
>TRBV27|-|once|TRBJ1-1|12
CASSLPGGGAFF
TGTGCCAGCAGTCTCCCGGGGGGCGGAGCTTTCTTT
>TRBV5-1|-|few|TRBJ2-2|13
CASSWTLTGELFF
TGCGCCAGCAGCTGGACACTCACCGGGGAGCTGTTTTTT
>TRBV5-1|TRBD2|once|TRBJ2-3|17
CASSPNSGGESTDTQYF
TGCGCCAGCAGCCCCAATAGCGGGGGGGAAAGCACAGATACGCAGTATTTT
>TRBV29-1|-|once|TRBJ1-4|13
CSVAGTTNEKLFF
TGCAGCGTGGCCGGGACTACTAATGAAAAACTGTTTTTT
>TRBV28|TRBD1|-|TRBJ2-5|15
CASSFPTGLQETQYF
TGTGCCAGCAGTTTCCCGACAGGGCTTCAAGAGACCCAGTACTTC
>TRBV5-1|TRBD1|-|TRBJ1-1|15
CASSPGQGLNTEAFF
TGCGCCAGCAGCCCGGGACAGGGGTTGAACACTGAAGCTTTCTTT
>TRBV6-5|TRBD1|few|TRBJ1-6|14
CASTHGQGIPPLHF
TGTGCCAGCACCCATGGACAGGGGATACCACCCCTCCACTTT
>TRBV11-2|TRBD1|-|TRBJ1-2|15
CASSFRTGDGYGYTF
TGTGCCAGCAGCTTTCGGACAGGGGATGGATATGGCTACACCTTC
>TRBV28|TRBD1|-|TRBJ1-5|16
CASSLSETGGRQPQHF
TGTGCCAGCAGTTTATCGGAGACAGGGGGTAGGCAGCCCCAGCATTTT
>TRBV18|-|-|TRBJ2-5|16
CASSPPQGGSQETQYF
TGTGCCAGCTCACCACCCCAGGGAGGATCCCAAGAGACCCAGTACTTC
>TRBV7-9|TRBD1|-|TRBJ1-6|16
CASSPRTGANNSPLHF
TGTGCCAGCAGCCCGCGGACAGGGGCAAATAATTCACCCCTCCACTTT
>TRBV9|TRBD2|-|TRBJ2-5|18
CASSYSGGLAGNQETQYF
TGTGCCAGCAGCTACTCCGGGGGACTAGCGGGGAACCAAGAGACCCAGTACTTC
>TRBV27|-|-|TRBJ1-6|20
CASSTGPNPSGSSYNSPLHF
TGTGCCAGCAGTACCGGGCCCAACCCGTCCGGGAGCTCCTATAATTCACCCCTCCACTTT
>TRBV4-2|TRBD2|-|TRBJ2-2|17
CASSQGIAGGLTGELFF
TGTGCCAGCAGCCAAGGAATAGCGGGGGGGCTCACCGGGGAGCTGTTTTTT
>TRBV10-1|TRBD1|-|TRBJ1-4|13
CARPYRGPEKLFF
TGCGCTCGCCCGTACAGGGGGCCTGAAAAACTGTTTTTT
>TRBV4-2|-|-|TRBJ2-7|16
CASSQVSGGVNYEQYF
TGTGCCAGCAGCCAAGTAAGTGGCGGCGTTAACTACGAGCAGTACTTC
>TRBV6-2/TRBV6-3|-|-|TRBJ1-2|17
CASSYSIRDTYSYGYTF
TGTGCCAGCAGTTACTCGATTCGGGACACGTACTCCTATGGCTACACCTTC
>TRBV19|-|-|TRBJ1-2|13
CASSEQGGYGYTF
TGTGCCAGTAGTGAGCAGGGAGGATATGGCTACACCTTC
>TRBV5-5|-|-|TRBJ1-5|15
CASSLEGNSNQPQHF
TGTGCCAGCAGCTTGGAGGGGAATAGCAATCAGCCCCAGCATTTT
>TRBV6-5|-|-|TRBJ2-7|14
CASTAGTASYEQYF
TGTGCCAGCACCGCGGGGACAGCCTCCTACGAGCAGTACTTC
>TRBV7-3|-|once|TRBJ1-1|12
CASNYRVAEAFF
TGTGCCAGCAACTACAGGGTGGCTGAAGCTTTCTTT
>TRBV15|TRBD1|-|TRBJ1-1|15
CATSRDRQGDTEAFF
TGTGCCACCAGCAGAGATCGACAGGGGGACACTGAAGCTTTCTTT
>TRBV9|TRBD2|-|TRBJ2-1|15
CASSALAGGVDEQFF
TGTGCCAGCAGCGCTCTGGCGGGGGGGGTGGATGAGCAGTTCTTC
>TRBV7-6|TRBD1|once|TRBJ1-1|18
CASSPWTGARWGNTEAFF
TGTGCCAGCAGCCCTTGGACAGGGGCTAGATGGGGGAACACTGAAGCTTTCTTT
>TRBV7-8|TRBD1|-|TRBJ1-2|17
CASLSGTGGEGVDGYTF
TGTGCCAGTCTCTCCGGGACAGGGGGCGAAGGGGTTGATGGCTACACCTTC
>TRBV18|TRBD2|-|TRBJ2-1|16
CASSPVSSSGGNEQFF
TGTGCCAGCTCACCCGTTTCGTCTAGCGGGGGTAATGAGCAGTTCTTC
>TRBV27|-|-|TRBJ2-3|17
CASSFYLTHSSTDTQYF
TGTGCCAGCAGTTTTTACCTCACCCATAGCAGCACAGATACGCAGTATTTT
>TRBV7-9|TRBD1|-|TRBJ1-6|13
CASGRTGDSPLHF
TGTGCCAGCGGACGGACAGGGGATTCACCCCTCCACTTT
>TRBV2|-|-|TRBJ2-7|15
CASSELEVGSYEQYF
TGTGCCAGCAGTGAGCTAGAGGTAGGATCCTACGAGCAGTACTTC
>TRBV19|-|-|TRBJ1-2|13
CASTGRERYGYTF
TGTGCCAGTACGGGCAGGGAACGCTATGGCTACACCTTC
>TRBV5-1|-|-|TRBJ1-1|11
CASLGSGRAFF
TGCGCCAGCCTGGGGTCAGGGCGCGCTTTCTTT
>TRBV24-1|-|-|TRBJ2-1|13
CATGQSSYNEQFF
TGTGCCACCGGACAGAGCTCATACAATGAGCAGTTCTTC
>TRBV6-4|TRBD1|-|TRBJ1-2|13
CASSDNRGNGYTF
TGTGCCAGCAGTGACAACAGGGGTAATGGCTACACCTTC
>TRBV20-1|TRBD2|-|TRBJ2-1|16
CSASPLAGGAYNEQFF
TGCAGTGCTAGTCCTCTTGCGGGGGGGGCCTACAATGAGCAGTTCTTC
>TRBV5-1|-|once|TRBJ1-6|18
CASSNPGLRSSYNSPLHF
TGCGCCAGCAGCAATCCGGGACTGAGGAGCTCCTATAATTCACCCCTCCACTTT
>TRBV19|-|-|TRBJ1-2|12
CASIDSNYGYTF
TGTGCCAGTATAGACAGTAACTATGGCTACACCTTC
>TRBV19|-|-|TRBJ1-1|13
CASKVTENTEAFF
TGTGCCAGTAAAGTCACAGAGAACACTGAAGCTTTCTTT
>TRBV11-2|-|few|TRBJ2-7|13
CASSLDLRVEQYF
TGTGCCAGCAGCTTAGATCTGAGGGTTGAGCAGTACTTC
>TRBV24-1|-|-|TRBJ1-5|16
CATSDWGGVGNQPQHF
TGTGCCACCAGTGATTGGGGCGGGGTAGGCAATCAGCCCCAGCATTTT
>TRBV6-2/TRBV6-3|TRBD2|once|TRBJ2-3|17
CASSYSTGRGSTDTQYF
TGTGCCAGCAGTTACTCAACCGGGCGGGGGAGCACAGATACGCAGTATTTT
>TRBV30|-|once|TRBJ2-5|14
CAWSPSGGPETQYF
TGTGCCTGGAGTCCCTCAGGGGGGCCGGAGACCCAGTACTTC
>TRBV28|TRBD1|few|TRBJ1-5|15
CASRITGEGNQPQHF
TGTGCCAGCAGAATAACAGGGGAAGGCAATCAGCCCCAGCATTTT
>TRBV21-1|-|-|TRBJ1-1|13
CASKQGRNTEAFF
TGTGCCAGCAAACAGGGGAGGAACACTGAAGCTTTCTTT
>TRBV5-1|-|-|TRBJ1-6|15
CASSAGEWGNSPLHF
TGCGCCAGCAGCGCGGGGGAGTGGGGTAATTCACCCCTCCACTTT
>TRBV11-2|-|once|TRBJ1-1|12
CASTRVNTEAFF
TGTGCCAGCACTCGGGTGAACACTGAAGCTTTCTTT
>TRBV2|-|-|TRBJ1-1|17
CASSEVGWQAMNTEAFF
TGTGCCAGCAGTGAAGTCGGTTGGCAGGCAATGAACACTGAAGCTTTCTTT
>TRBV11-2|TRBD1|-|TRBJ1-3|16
CASSLQGAGGGNTIYF
TGTGCCAGCAGCCTACAGGGGGCAGGGGGCGGAAACACCATATATTTT
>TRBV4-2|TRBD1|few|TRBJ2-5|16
CASSQAGDRGRETQYF
TGTGCCAGCAGCCAAGCGGGGGACAGGGGTCGAGAGACCCAGTACTTC
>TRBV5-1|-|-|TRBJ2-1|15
CASSLLSQIYNEQFF
TGCGCCAGCAGTTTATTGTCGCAGATTTACAATGAGCAGTTCTTC
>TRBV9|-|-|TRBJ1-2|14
CASSKDQANYGYTF
TGTGCCAGCAGTAAAGATCAGGCTAACTATGGCTACACCTTC